This note documents a single TCR beta chain sequence. These data belong to a study of shared clonotypes between healthy human individuals. Sequencing used immunoSEQ multiplex PCR; TCRdb keeps in-frame clones, though not all of them. The sample has roughly 2,300,000 clones; 92% are singletons. Germline assignment: CDR1 MDHEN and CDR2 SYDVKM. The CDR3 has 16 residues. Unmatched junction bases numbered 10, after V lost 6 bases and J lost 3 bases. This receptor was obtained from a man younger than 35 in good health. Some clones in this sample may be carry-over from other donors' samples. V and J are TRBV28 and TRBJ1-1; TRBD1 agrees at 10 bases. The sample taken for sequencing was naive CD4+ T cells from PBMCs. The sample's subset: CD45RA+ positively selected. CDR3 residues: CASRPRDRGLYTEAFF. The CDR3 nucleotides read TGTGCCAGCAGACCTAGGGACAGGGGACTCTACACTGAAGCTTTCTTT.